Listed here are 6 T cell receptor beta chains from one sample, sequenced in a study of graft-versus-host responses after intestinal transplantation. These receptors' antigens are unknown. Generated by immunoSEQ multiplex PCR, the TCRdb table keeps only in-frame clones and is missing some. The sample includes about 85,000 clones, around 83% of them seen just once. This specimen consisted of unstimulated CD4+ T cells sorted from spleen or lymph node cells, obtained before intestinal transplant. Source of these receptors: a human donor who received an intestinal transplant.

This chain links TRBV29-1 with TRBJ2-3; TRBD2 might be the D (6 bases). Trimming cost V 2 bases and J 6 bases, with 12 bases left between them. Per germline, CDR1 SQVTM and CDR2 ANQGSEA. This CDR3 comprises 13 residues. Here the CDR3 reads CSVEIPGVDTQYF. The CDR3 bases are TGCAGCGTTGAAATTCCGGGGGTCGATACGCAGTATTTT.

This chain links TRBV7-3 with TRBJ2-1, with 8 bases aligning to TRBD1. The V and J ends lost 5 bases and 5 bases, in that order; junction bases with no gene match: 14. The CDR3 contains 17 residues. Germline assignment: CDR1 SGHTA and CDR2 FQGTGA. CDR3 in DNA: TGTGCCAGCAGCCCATCCCCGGCCAGGGGGCTCCACAATGAGCAGTTCTTC. This gives the protein CASSPSPARGLHNEQFF.

In DNA, the CDR3 is TGCGCCAGCACCCCCTACCGGGCCCCCCCCACACAGGGAGGCAATCAGCCCCAGCATTTT. It translates to CASTPYRAPPTQGGNQPQHF. The chain links TRBV5-1 to TRBJ1-5; D is possibly TRBD1 (6 bases). Trimming took off 6 bases at V and 2 bases at J, with 30 bases between the two ends. CDR3 size: 20 residues. The germline CDR1 and CDR2 sequences are SGHRS and YFSETQ.

The V and J genes are TRBV6-1 and TRBJ1-6, with D tentatively TRBD1 (5 bases). Between the trimmed V and J ends, which lost 3 bases and 2 bases, there was a span of 14 bases. CDR1 MNHNS and CDR2 SASEGT come from the germline V gene. This CDR3 is built from 17 residues. The DNA for the CDR3 is TGTGCCAGCAGTGACAGGGTTGGGCTCGCCTATAATTCACCCCTCCACTTT. This gives the protein CASSDRVGLAYNSPLHF.

The chain recombines TRBV29-1 with TRBJ1-1; D not certain. Germline V gene lookup returns CDR1 SQVTM and CDR2 ANQGSEA. Trimming took off 4 bases at V and 6 bases at J, with 12 bases between the two ends. The CDR3 extends over 12 amino acids. The CDR3 nucleotides read TGCAGCGTTGTGGGAGGTAGTTCTGAAGCTTTCTTT. This sequence encodes CSVVGGSSEAFF.

The V gene is TRBV28, the J gene TRBJ1-2; tentative D call: TRBD1 (6 bases). This CDR3 is 11 amino acids long. V dropped 3 bases and J dropped 9 bases, with 8 bases sitting between them. The germline V gene has CDR1 MDHEN and CDR2 SYDVKM. The CDR3 DNA follows: TGTGCCAGCAGTTTTCAGGGGCGCTACACCTTC. Translated, it gives CASSFQGRYTF.